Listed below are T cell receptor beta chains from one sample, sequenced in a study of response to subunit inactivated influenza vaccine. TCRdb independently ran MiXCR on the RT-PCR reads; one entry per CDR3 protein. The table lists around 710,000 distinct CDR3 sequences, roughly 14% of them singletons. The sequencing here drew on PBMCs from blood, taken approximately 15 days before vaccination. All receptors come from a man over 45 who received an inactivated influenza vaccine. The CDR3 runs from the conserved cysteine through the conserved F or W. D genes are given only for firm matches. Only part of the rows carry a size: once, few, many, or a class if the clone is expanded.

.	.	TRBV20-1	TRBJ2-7	CSARSGTRWEEQYF	TGCAGTGCAAGGTCCGGCACCCGGTGGGAGGAGCAGTACTTC
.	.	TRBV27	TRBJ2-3	CASISPTDTQYF	TGTGCCAGCATATCCCCCACAGATACGCAGTATTTT
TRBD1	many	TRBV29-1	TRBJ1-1	CSASDRSNTEAFF	TGCAGCGCCTCGGACAGGTCCAACACTGAAGCTTTCTTT
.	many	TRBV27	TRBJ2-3	CASSFLSTDTQYF	TGTGCCAGCAGTTTCCTGAGCACAGATACGCAGTATTTT
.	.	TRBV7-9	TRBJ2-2	CASSLAYLSGPTGELFF	TGTGCCAGCAGCTTAGCGTATCTGAGCGGACCTACCGGGGAGCTGTTTTTT
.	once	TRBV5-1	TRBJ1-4	CASSLDSGLARKLFF	TGCGCCAGCAGCTTGGATTCGGGGCTGGCCAGAAAACTGTTTTTT
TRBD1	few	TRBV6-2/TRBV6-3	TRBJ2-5	CASSYTTGAETQYF	TGTGCCAGCAGTTACACGACAGGGGCAGAGACCCAGTACTTC
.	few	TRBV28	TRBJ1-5	CASTGGGNQPQHF	TGTGCCAGCACCGGGGGTGGCAATCAGCCCCAGCATTTT
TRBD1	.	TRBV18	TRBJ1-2	CASSPPSMTGGNYGYTF	TGTGCCAGCTCACCACCCTCAATGACAGGGGGCAACTATGGCTACACCTTC
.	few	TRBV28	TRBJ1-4	CASSSTGLRANEKLFF	TGTGCCAGCAGTTCTACCGGGCTTCGGGCTAATGAAAAACTGTTTTTT
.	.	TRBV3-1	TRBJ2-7	CASSQDVANEQYF	TGTGCCAGCAGCCAAGACGTTGCCAACGAGCAGTACTTC
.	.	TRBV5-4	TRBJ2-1	CASSLAVGASYNEQFF	TGTGCCAGCAGCCTCGCGGTCGGGGCTTCCTACAATGAGCAGTTCTTC
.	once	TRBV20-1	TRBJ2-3	CSPREAVADTQYF	TGCAGCCCGCGAGAAGCCGTTGCAGATACGCAGTATTTT
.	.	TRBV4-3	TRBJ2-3	CASSQEAASTVPDTQYF	TGCGCCAGCAGCCAAGAGGCCGCCAGCACAGTCCCAGATACGCAGTATTTT
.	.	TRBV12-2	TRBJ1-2	CASRLSGTGDGYTF	TGTGCAAGTCGCTTAAGTGGGACAGGGGATGGCTACACCTTC
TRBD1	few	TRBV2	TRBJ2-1	CASDPGQGFNEQFF	TGTGCCAGCGACCCCGGACAGGGCTTCAATGAGCAGTTCTTC
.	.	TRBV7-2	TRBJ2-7	CASSLVGGGSSYEQYF	TGTGCCAGCAGCTTAGTAGGGGGGGGTAGCTCCTACGAGCAGTACTTC
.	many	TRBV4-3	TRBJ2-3	CASSQDSPDTQYF	TGCGCCAGCAGCCAAGATTCCCCAGATACGCAGTATTTT
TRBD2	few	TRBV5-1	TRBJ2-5	CASSKSSGRVGETQYF	TGCGCCAGCAGCAAATCTAGCGGGAGGGTCGGTGAGACCCAGTACTTC
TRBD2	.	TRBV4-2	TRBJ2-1	CASSQTFGTSFNEQFF	TGTGCCAGCAGCCAAACATTCGGGACTAGCTTTAATGAGCAGTTCTTC
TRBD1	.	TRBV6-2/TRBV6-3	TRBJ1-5	CASSRGQSSNQPQHF	TGTGCCAGCAGCAGGGGACAGTCGAGCAATCAGCCCCAGCATTTT
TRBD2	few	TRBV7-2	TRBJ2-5	CASSPTSGEETQYF	TGTGCCAGCAGCCCGACTAGCGGGGAAGAGACCCAGTACTTC
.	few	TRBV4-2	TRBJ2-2	CASSQEQGTGELFF	TGTGCCAGCAGCCAGGAACAGGGTACCGGGGAGCTGTTTTTT
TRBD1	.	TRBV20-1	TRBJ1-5	CSARAGTGNNQPQHF	TGCAGTGCTAGGGCCGGGACAGGGAACAATCAGCCCCAGCATTTT
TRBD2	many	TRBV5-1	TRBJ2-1	CASSSLAGGDNEQFF	TGCGCCAGCTCCAGCCTAGCGGGAGGGGACAATGAGCAGTTCTTC
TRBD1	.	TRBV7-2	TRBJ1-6	CASSFSLVGQGSSPLHF	TGTGCCAGCAGCTTCTCCCTCGTGGGACAGGGGAGTTCACCCCTCCACTTT
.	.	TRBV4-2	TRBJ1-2	CASSQNNHYGYTF	TGTGCCAGCAGCCAAAACAATCACTATGGCTACACCTTC